This T cell receptor (beta chain) is from a study of radiation and T cells in renal cell carcinoma. There are a few counts of this clone. No antigen is known for it. Treatment described: 15 Gy SBRT to primary tumor, nephrectomy 4 weeks later. Study findings and constraints: Irradiated tumors had higher TCR clonality than control tumors.

Measured with immunoSEQ multiplex PCR; TCRdb has only the in-frame clones, and not every one. The sample includes fewer than 25,000 clones, more than 40% of them seen just once. The V gene lost 3 bases and the J gene lost 5 bases, with 25 bases spanning the gap. The CDR3 is made up of 19 amino acids. Germline CDR1 reads SEHNR; CDR2 reads FQNEAQ (reference sequence). The sample in question was tumor tissue, obtained from a patient whose treatment included radiotherapy and nephrectomy. V gene TRBV7-9 combines with J gene TRBJ1-4; the D gene is possibly TRBD1 (6 bases). The receptor comes from a woman aged 50 to 60 with renal cell carcinoma. The CDR3 spells CASSFVSNREISRNEKLFF. The CDR3 nucleotides read TGTGCCAGCAGCTTTGTCTCGAACAGGGAGATTTCCCGAAATGAAAAACTGTTTTTT.